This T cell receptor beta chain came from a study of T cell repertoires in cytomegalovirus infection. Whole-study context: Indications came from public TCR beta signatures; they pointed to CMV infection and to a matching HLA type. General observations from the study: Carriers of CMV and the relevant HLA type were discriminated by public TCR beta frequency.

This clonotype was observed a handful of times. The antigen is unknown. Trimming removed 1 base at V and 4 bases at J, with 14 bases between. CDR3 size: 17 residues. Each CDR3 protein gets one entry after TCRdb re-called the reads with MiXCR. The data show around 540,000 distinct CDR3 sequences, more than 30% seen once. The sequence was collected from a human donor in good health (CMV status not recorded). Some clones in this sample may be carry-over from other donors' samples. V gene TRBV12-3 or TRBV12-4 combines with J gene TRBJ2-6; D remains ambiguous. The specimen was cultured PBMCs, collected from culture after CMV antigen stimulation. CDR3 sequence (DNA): TGTGCCAGCAGTTTAGGGCAACACTTGGGCGGGGCCAACGTCCTGACTTTC. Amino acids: CASSLGQHLGGANVLTF.